This TCR beta chain came from a study of CD8 T cells in ankylosing spondylitis (dated by TCRdb to between 2016 and 2019). The study in broad terms: The study profiled T cell receptor beta repertoires in healthy donors and ankylosing spondylitis patients to find disease-linked TCR variants. The full study cohort was made up of 25 ankylosing spondylitis patients and some 100 healthy donors. Samples of peripheral blood were taken, and for ankylosing spondylitis patients, synovial fluid was collected as well.

In its sample, this clonotype was seen many times. The target of this receptor is not known. No much larger clonotype is one base removed from it; base qualities were not supplied. CDR1 and CDR2 are drawn from the germline V gene: SGHRS, YFSETQ. The junction carries 16 bases between V and J, which are trimmed by 0 bases and 6 bases respectively. Taken from cysteine to phenylalanine, the CDR3 has 15 residues. Only CDR3 DNA is held: 45 bases, read in frame from base 1. Sequencing instrument: Illumina HiSeq 2500. TCR beta libraries were prepared by quantitative 5'-RACE with molecular barcodes. The study's processing was this. To identify disease-linked TCR variants, a new computational method was used, one built on a probabilistic model of VDJ rearrangement. TCRdb applied fastp at Q25 and MiXCR to the public reads, then kept only in-frame beta chains. Entries that share a CDR3 protein sequence are merged under the most common genes and DNA. The V and J calls follow TCRdb's processing rather than the paper's. The sample profile shows 85,000 to 100,000 distinct CDR3 sequences; about 8.8% of them were found once. Of the sample, approximately 4.6% is held by the ten largest clones.

Results and caveats for the whole study, not just this receptor: The disease-linked clones showed a CD8+ phenotype and occurred at relatively low frequencies in peripheral blood. Some of the motif variants had been reported before in the synovial fluid and blood of reactive arthritis patients, a finding that suggests common disease-initiation mechanisms. Blood from ankylosing spondylitis patients appeared to be characterized by a TCR beta motif composed of about eight highly homologous amino acid variants. Significant enrichment of the disease-linked clones was reported in matched synovial fluid samples from ankylosing spondylitis patients.

The sample taken for sequencing was blood, either unsorted or a sorted T cell fraction (not recorded which). The sequence joins TRBV5-1 to TRBJ2-7, with a weak D call of TRBD2 (7 bases match). The TCR was taken from a male donor with ankylosing spondylitis or in good health (not recorded which). The nucleotide sequence is TGCGCCAGCAGCTTGGAATCGGGGGGCGAAGGCGAGCAGTACTTC. This yields the protein CASSLESGGEGEQYF.